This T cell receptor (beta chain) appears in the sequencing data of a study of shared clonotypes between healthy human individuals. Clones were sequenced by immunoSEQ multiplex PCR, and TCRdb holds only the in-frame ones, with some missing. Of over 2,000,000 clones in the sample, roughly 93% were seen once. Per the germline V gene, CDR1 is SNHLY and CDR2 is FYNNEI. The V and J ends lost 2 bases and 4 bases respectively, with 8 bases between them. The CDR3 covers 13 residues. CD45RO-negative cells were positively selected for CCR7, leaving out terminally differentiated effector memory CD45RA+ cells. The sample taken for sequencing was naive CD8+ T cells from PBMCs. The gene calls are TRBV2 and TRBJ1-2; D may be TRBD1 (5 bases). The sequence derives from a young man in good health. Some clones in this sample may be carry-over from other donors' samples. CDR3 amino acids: CASSETGGYGYTF. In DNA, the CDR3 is TGTGCCAGCAGTGAAACAGGAGGCTATGGCTACACCTTC.